This is a list of T cell receptor beta chains from one sample in a study of blood T cells in healthy people across ages. TCRdb reprocessed the 5' RACE reads with MiXCR, giving one entry per CDR3 protein. The table records 1.5 million to 2 million distinct CDR3 sequences, around 50% of them present only once. What was sequenced was blood. These receptors originate from a woman aged 40 to 50 in good health. The CDR3 runs from the conserved cysteine through the conserved F or W. The D gene is left open where the match is weak. The size entry is marked missing in some rows and otherwise reads once, few, many or a size class.

clone_size	d_call	v_call	j_call	cdr3_aa	cdr3_nt
.	.	TRBV20-1	TRBJ2-1	CSAYPLVGGRNEQFF	TGCAGTGCCTACCCACTAGTGGGGGGGCGGAATGAGCAGTTCTTC
.	.	TRBV3-1	TRBJ2-1	CASSQVNRLNNEQFF	TGTGCCAGCAGCCAAGTTAACAGGTTGAACAATGAGCAGTTCTTC
.	.	TRBV5-1	TRBJ2-7	CASSASLGEQYF	TGCGCCAGCAGCGCCTCTTTGGGCGAGCAGTACTTC
.	.	TRBV20-1	TRBJ2-1	CSARQYKGGEQFF	TGCAGTGCTAGACAATACAAGGGAGGTGAGCAGTTCTTC
once	TRBD1	TRBV7-2	TRBJ2-1	CASSLALGQGNNEQFF	TGTGCCAGCAGCTTAGCGCTAGGACAGGGAAACAATGAGCAGTTCTTC
.	.	TRBV5-4	TRBJ1-1	CASSLSGKNTEAFF	TGTGCCAGCAGCTTGTCAGGGAAGAACACTGAAGCTTTCTTT
.	TRBD2	TRBV2	TRBJ2-5	CASGTTIETQYF	TGTGCCAGCGGGACTACAATCGAGACCCAGTACTTC
.	TRBD2	TRBV20-1	TRBJ2-7	CSYRPSGAVGEQYF	TGCAGTTACCGACCTAGCGGGGCGGTCGGCGAGCAGTACTTC
once	.	TRBV4-1	TRBJ2-1	CASSQDGFLSYNEQFF	TGCGCCAGCAGCCAAGACGGGTTCTTATCCTACAATGAGCAGTTCTTC
.	TRBD2	TRBV6-4	TRBJ2-3	CASSDSGAGDPTDTQYF	TGTGCCAGCAGTGACTCGGGCGCGGGGGACCCCACAGATACGCAGTATTTT
.	.	TRBV28	TRBJ1-5	CASSLPLGSYSNQPQHF	TGTGCCAGCAGTTTACCCCTGGGATCTTATAGCAATCAGCCCCAGCATTTT
.	.	TRBV7-2	TRBJ2-3	CASSLDASLLLTQYF	TGTGCCAGCAGCTTAGATGCTAGCCTGCTGCTTACGCAGTATTTT
few	.	TRBV9	TRBJ2-3	CASSVGGRGADTQYF	TGTGCCAGCAGCGTAGGGGGCAGGGGAGCAGATACGCAGTATTTT
few	.	TRBV5-1	TRBJ1-2	CASSPTAASYGYTF	TGCGCCAGCAGTCCCACTGCCGCGTCCTATGGCTACACCTTC
few	TRBD2	TRBV7-2	TRBJ2-5	CASSLVGLATGAQYF	TGTGCCAGCAGCTTAGTAGGACTAGCGACGGGGGCCCAGTACTTC
few	TRBD1	TRBV6-2/TRBV6-3	TRBJ2-7	CASSSPGQGNEQYF	TGTGCCAGCAGTTCCCCGGGACAGGGAAACGAGCAGTACTTC
.	.	TRBV7-9	TRBJ2-5	CASSVAQEGETQYF	TGTGCCAGCAGCGTAGCCCAGGAGGGAGAGACCCAGTACTTC